The 23 T cell receptor beta chains listed next were all sequenced from one sample in a study of T cells expressing NK-cell markers. TCRdb reprocessed the 5' RACE reads, with one entry per CDR3 protein and no DNA. The data include 150,000 to 180,000 distinct CDR3 sequences; the top ten clones carry 37%. Material: blood T cells: a sorted CD56 or NKG2C T cell subset, CD4+ or CD8+ T cells, or bulk PBMC T cells (not recorded which). The receptors shown here come from a woman between 45 and 65 years old in good health.

The V call is TRBV7-9, the J call TRBJ2-1; there is no DNA to check the TCRdb D call of TRBD2. Germline values: CDR1 SEHNR, CDR2 FQNEAQ (reference sequence). This CDR3 is built from 16 residues. The CDR3 loop is CASSLIGSGAYNEQFF.

This sequence joins TRBV20-1 and TRBJ2-7; TCRdb reports TRBD1, a call that lacks DNA to check it against. The CDR3 spans 14 residues. Germline V gene data show CDR1 as DFQATT and CDR2 as SNEGSKA (reference sequence). CDR3 sequence: CSAHPGLGVHEQYF.

The rearrangement joins TRBV12-3 or TRBV12-4 to TRBJ2-5; TCRdb's assignment of TRBD1 cannot be checked, as there is no DNA. CDR3 length equals 14 residues. The CDR3 region is CASSLVQGTETQYF.

The V call is TRBV7-9, the J call TRBJ1-1. Germline CDR1 is SEHNR and CDR2 is FQNEAQ (reference sequence). This CDR3 region has 14 residues. CDR3 loop: CASSLVLRNTEAFF.

V is TRBV24-1 and J is TRBJ1-5. Germline V gene sequence: CDR1 KGHDR, CDR2 SFDVKD. The CDR3 is 14 residues long. This CDR3 reads CATSDLQGSQPQHF.

The chain recombines TRBV27 with TRBJ1-2; lacking DNA, the TRBD1 call made by TCRdb goes unchecked. From germline, CDR1 is MNHEY and CDR2 SMNVEV (reference sequence). CDR3 size: 15 residues. CDR3: CASRIAGTGNYGYTF.

The chain uses TRBV24-1 and TRBJ2-1; TCRdb picks TRBD2, but there is no DNA to check that call. The V gene's germline CDR1 is KGHDR and CDR2 SFDVKD. The CDR3 has 14 amino acids. The CDR3 here is CATRGRGPWDEQFF.

The chain links TRBV29-1 to TRBJ1-2. The CDR3 totals 11 residues. Germline-derived CDR1 and CDR2 are SQVTM and ANQGSEA. CDR3 residues: CSATDNYGYTF.

This chain joins TRBV9 and TRBJ2-1; no DNA is available, so the TRBD1 call from TCRdb remains unchecked. CDR3 length: 21 amino acids. Germline CDR1 SGDLS, CDR2 YYNGEE. CDR3 amino acids: CASSPKFPTGEIAVSYNEQFF.

V gene TRBV29-1 combines with J gene TRBJ2-1; no DNA is available, so the TRBD2 call from TCRdb remains unchecked. This CDR3 is 15 amino acids long. Germline lookup yields CDR1 SQVTM and CDR2 ANQGSEA. CDR3 region: CSVEIASGSFGEQFF.

J is TRBJ2-7 and V is TRBV5-1; TCRdb's D call of TRBD1 is untestable without DNA. CDR1 SGHRS and CDR2 YFSETQ come from the germline V gene. CDR3 size: 15 residues. This chain's CDR3 is CASSLNRGTHYEQYF.

The CDR3 is CASSLELAPYEQYF. The rearrangement uses TRBV7-9 and TRBJ2-7. This CDR3 is built from 14 residues. Germline values: CDR1 SEHNR, CDR2 FQNEAQ (reference sequence).

The chain carries TRBV9 and TRBJ1-4. The CDR3 contains 15 residues. Germline V gene data show CDR1 as SGDLS and CDR2 as YYNGEE. The CDR3 region is CASSGYREAGEKLFF.

The chain recombines TRBV10-1 with TRBJ2-1; TCRdb's D call of TRBD1 is untestable without DNA. The germline V gene has CDR1 WNHNN and CDR2 SYGVQD (reference sequence). This CDR3 region has 14 residues. CDR3 region: CASSMAYLGHEQFF.

The chain couples TRBV3-1 to TRBJ2-7; the TRBD2 assignment by TCRdb is unverifiable without DNA. CDR3 size: 15 residues. Germline V gives CDR1 LGHDT, CDR2 YNNKEL (reference sequence). CDR3 protein: CASSHNGEREYEQYF.

This rearrangement joins TRBV20-1 to TRBJ2-3; absent DNA, TCRdb's TRBD2 call cannot be checked. Germline values: CDR1 DFQATT, CDR2 SNEGSKA (reference sequence). The CDR3 is 13 residues long. CDR3: CSARAGGIDTQYF.

CDR3 amino acids: CASSFGQENPYEQYF. The rearrangement joins TRBV5-6 to TRBJ2-7; the D call from TCRdb, TRBD1, cannot be confirmed without DNA. CDR3 length equals 15 residues. Looked up from germline, CDR1 is SGHDT and CDR2 is YYEEEE.

This rearrangement joins TRBV28 to TRBJ2-1; TCRdb calls TRBD2, which cannot be checked without DNA. Germline V gene lookup returns CDR1 MDHEN and CDR2 SYDVKM. The CDR3 loop spans 16 amino acids. The CDR3 reads CASNPKRLALYNEQFF.

V and J are TRBV10-3 and TRBJ1-1. The CDR3 is 16 residues long. CDR1 is ENHRY and CDR2 is SYGVKD in the germline V gene. The CDR3 region is CAIARTNPLENTEAFF.

The V gene is TRBV16, the J gene TRBJ2-5; TCRdb picks TRBD1, but there is no DNA to check that call. CDR3 length: 14 residues. Germline CDR1 KGHSY, CDR2 FQNENV. The CDR3 here is CASSQDGARETQYF.

The chain carries TRBV4-1 and TRBJ2-3; TCRdb gives TRBD2 as the D gene, but with no DNA this cannot be confirmed. Germline CDR1 is MGHRA and CDR2 is YSYEKL. This CDR3 is built from 15 residues. The CDR3 here is CASSQQNSGADTQYF.

The chain uses TRBV7-8 and TRBJ2-2. The CDR3 runs to 13 residues. In germline, CDR1 is SGHVS, CDR2 FQNEAQ. The CDR3 loop is CASSLEVAGELFF.

The chain joins TRBV27 to TRBJ2-1; the TCRdb D gene call, TRBD2, has no DNA to confirm it. The CDR3 extends over 15 amino acids. CDR1 MNHEY and CDR2 SMNVEV come from the germline V gene (reference sequence). CDR3 amino acids: CASGGLAGPGDEQFF.